Listed below are T cell receptor beta chains from one sample, sequenced in a study of blood T cell repertoires in COVID-19. Sequenced by immunoSEQ multiplex PCR; TCRdb stores in-frame clones only, minus some. The table shows roughly 260,000 clones, with about 87% occurring only once. The sample taken for sequencing was peripheral blood. These receptors all stem from a man aged 60 to 75 who had recovered from COVID-19. Each CDR3 is given with its conserved first and last residue. A D gene is named only where the DNA matches it firmly. Rows may omit the clone size; those that give it use once, few, many or a size class.

clone size	D gene	V gene	J gene	CDR3 DNA	CDR3 protein
-	-	TRBV18	TRBJ1-5	TGTGCCAGCTCAACAGGTTGGAATCAGCCCCAGCATTTT	CASSTGWNQPQHF
few	-	TRBV19	TRBJ2-3	TGTGCCAGTAGTCAGAGGACAAACATGCGGGATACGCAGTATTTT	CASSQRTNMRDTQYF
-	TRBD2	TRBV5-1	TRBJ2-1	TGCGCCAGCACCTATAGCGGGGGGGCGGACAATGAGCAGTTCTTC	CASTYSGGADNEQFF
-	TRBD1	TRBV7-6	TRBJ1-4	TGTGCCAGCAGCCCTGGACAGGCATTCTTTAATGAAAAACTGTTTTTT	CASSPGQAFFNEKLFF
few	-	TRBV4-2	TRBJ1-2	TGTGCCAGCAGCCAAGCGGAGCAAGCTAACTATGGCTACACCTTC	CASSQAEQANYGYTF
-	-	TRBV6-5	TRBJ2-7	TGTGCCAGCAGTTACTCTGATATCCGCGCCTACGAGCAGTACTTC	CASSYSDIRAYEQYF
-	TRBD1	TRBV6-2/TRBV6-3	TRBJ1-5	TGTGCCAGCAGCTCGACAGGGTTGGTGCAGCCCCAGCATTTT	CASSSTGLVQPQHF
-	TRBD1	TRBV4-1	TRBJ1-4	TGCGCCAGCAGCCAGCCCGGGACAGGGGTATTGGAAAAACTGTTTTTT	CASSQPGTGVLEKLFF
-	TRBD1	TRBV5-4	TRBJ1-5	TGTGCCAGCAGCTCCCGGGACAGCGCCTCGACCCAGCATTTT	CASSSRDSASTQHF
-	TRBD2	TRBV6-2/TRBV6-3	TRBJ2-7	TGTGCCAGCAGTTGGGGGGGGGCCTACGAGCAGTACTTC	CASSWGGAYEQYF
-	TRBD1	TRBV3-1/TRBV3-2	TRBJ1-4	TGTGCCAGCACCCGACAGGGGACAACTAATGAAAAACTGTTTTTT	CASTRQGTTNEKLFF
-	-	TRBV18	TRBJ1-4	TGTGCCAGCTCACCCGGTGACAGAAGAAATGAAAAACTGTTTTTT	CASSPGDRRNEKLFF
-	TRBD2	TRBV30	TRBJ2-2	TGTGCCTGGACTCGGGGGGGCACCGGGGAGCTGTTTTTT	CAWTRGGTGELFF
-	TRBD1	TRBV10-3	TRBJ1-3	TGTGCCATCAGTTCGACAGGGGGTATCGGAAACACCATATATTTT	CAISSTGGIGNTIYF
-	TRBD2	TRBV30	TRBJ2-5	TGTGCCTGGAGTGGCAGCGGGGGAATTGGGACCCAGTACTTC	CAWSGSGGIGTQYF
-	TRBD1	TRBV2	TRBJ1-2	TGTGCCAGCAGTGAATCGACAGGGAGGTTAGGTGGCTACACCTTC	CASSESTGRLGGYTF
-	TRBD1	TRBV11-2	TRBJ2-5	TGTGCCAGCAGCTTAGATCCCCCCGGCAGGGGGCAAGAGACCCAGTACTTC	CASSLDPPGRGQETQYF
-	TRBD1	TRBV3-1/TRBV3-2	TRBJ2-7	TGTGCCAGCAGCCAAGCACCCCCGGGACAGGGGATCCACGAGCAGTACTTC	CASSQAPPGQGIHEQYF
-	TRBD2	TRBV7-2	TRBJ2-7	TGTGCCAGCAGCTCCTGGTCTAGCGGGGTCTACGAGCAGTACTTC	CASSSWSSGVYEQYF
-	-	TRBV15	TRBJ1-2	TGTGCCACCAGCAGTGAGGGCCGTGGGGGCATAGATAACTATGGCTACACCTTC	CATSSEGRGGIDNYGYTF
-	-	TRBV2	TRBJ1-2	TGTGCCAGCAGTGAAGCGCTGGCGCCGCAGGGCTATGGCTACACCTTC	CASSEALAPQGYGYTF
-	TRBD1	TRBV6-6	TRBJ1-2	TGTGCCAGCAGTTGGGACAGGAACTATGGCTACACCTTC	CASSWDRNYGYTF
-	TRBD2	TRBV19	TRBJ2-3	TGTGCCAGATTGACTAGCGGGGGGATTACGCAGTATTTT	CARLTSGGITQYF
-	-	TRBV9	TRBJ1-1	TGTGCCAGCAGCGCCAGGGTCGCCACTGAAGCTTTCTTT	CASSARVATEAFF
-	-	TRBV6-2/TRBV6-3	TRBJ1-2	TGTGCCAGCAGTTACTCGACTAGCACCTATGGCTACACCTTC	CASSYSTSTYGYTF
-	-	TRBV6-5	TRBJ2-1	TGTGCCAGCTGCGCGGCAGACAATGAGCAGTTCTTC	CASCAADNEQFF
-	-	TRBV19	TRBJ1-2	TGTGCCAGTAGTCCAGGGGACGGGTTTTACTATGGCTACACCTTC	CASSPGDGFYYGYTF
-	-	TRBV21-1	TRBJ2-7	TGTGCCAGCAGCAACGTTAGTACAGCACCACGTCTGTCCTACGAGCAGTACTTC	CASSNVSTAPRLSYEQYF
-	-	TRBV27	TRBJ1-4	TGTGCCAGCAGTTTAGGTGGACGGCTTTCGGGAAATGAAAAACTGTTTTTT	CASSLGGRLSGNEKLFF
-	TRBD2	TRBV5-1	TRBJ2-7	TGCGCCAGCAGCAGAACACTAGCGGGGGGTGCGTACGAGCAGTACTTC	CASSRTLAGGAYEQYF
-	-	TRBV4-2	TRBJ1-2	TGTGCCAGCAGCCAACTGGCGGGTGGCTACACCTTC	CASSQLAGGYTF
-	-	TRBV10-2	TRBJ1-4	TGCGCCAGCCAGACAGGTCGGAGGGAAAAACTGTTTTTT	CASQTGRREKLFF
-	-	TRBV18	TRBJ1-1	TGTGCCAGCTCAGGAAGCAGACAGAAAACTGAAGCTTTCTTT	CASSGSRQKTEAFF